A single sample gave rise to the 24 T cell receptor beta chains below, sequenced in a study of blood T cell repertoires in COVID-19. Libraries were prepared by immunoSEQ multiplex PCR; TCRdb keeps only in-frame clonotypes and omits some of them. The sample has about 55,000 clones, roughly 90% seen once. Sequences were obtained from peripheral blood. These receptors came from a man aged 35-49 years with COVID-19, enrolled during active disease.

The chain links TRBV10-3 to TRBJ2-5; D ambiguous. Per the germline V gene, CDR1 is ENHRY and CDR2 is SYGVKD. V was shortened by 4 bases and J by 2 bases, with 8 bases between the two germline ends. CDR3 length: 13 residues. CDR3 sequence reads: CAISAPLQETQYF. In DNA form, the CDR3 reads TGTGCCATCAGTGCCCCCTTACAAGAGACCCAGTACTTC.

The chain has TRBV7-8 and TRBJ1-2; TRBD1 aligns across 8 bases. The V gene's germline CDR1 is SGHVS and CDR2 FQNEAQ. The V and J ends lost 3 bases and 3 bases, in that order; junction bases with no gene match: 6. The CDR3 consists of 15 residues. The CDR3 DNA reads TGTGCCAGCAGCTTGGGGGGACAGGATCACTATGGCTACACCTTC. Translation gives CASSLGGQDHYGYTF.

This rearrangement joins TRBV30 to TRBJ2-3, with 14 bases fitting TRBD2. Germline lookup yields CDR1 GTSNPN and CDR2 SVGIG (reference sequence). J gave up 8 bases and V 7 bases, and 11 bases lay outside the gene matches. The CDR3 sequence is 15 residues long. CDR3 protein: CAYSGTSGSLVTQYF. In DNA form, the CDR3 reads TGTGCCTACTCCGGGACTAGCGGGAGTCTGGTTACGCAGTATTTT.

This chain links TRBV6-6 with TRBJ2-3; 13 bases map to TRBD2. The germline gives CDR1 MNHNY, CDR2 SVGAGI (reference sequence). After removal of 5 bases from V and 1 base from J, the junction contained 3 bases not matched to a gene. This CDR3 region has 16 residues. This CDR3 reads CASSNGLAGGTDTQYF. DNA for the CDR3: TGTGCCAGCAGTAACGGACTAGCGGGGGGCACAGATACGCAGTATTTT.

The chain combines TRBV5-1 with TRBJ2-1; TRBD2 matches 8 bases. Germline CDR1 and CDR2: SGHRS and YFSETQ. The V and J ends lost 4 bases and 2 bases, in that order; junction bases with no gene match: 5. The CDR3 has 15 amino acids. CDR3 in DNA: TGCGCCAGCAGCCCGACAGCGGGAGCCTACAATGAGCAGTTCTTC. It encodes CASSPTAGAYNEQFF.

The J gene is TRBJ1-2, the V gene TRBV29-1; the D gene is possibly TRBD1 (6 bases). The germline V gene encodes CDR1 SQVTM and CDR2 ANQGSEA. V was cut by 2 bases and J by 7 bases, with 11 bases left in between. This CDR3 has 12 amino acids. CDR3 nucleotide sequence: TGCAGCGTTGAACGAGGGGGAAGTGGCTACACCTTC. This translates into CSVERGGSGYTF. The variable domain in full, completed from reference TRBV29-1 and TRBJ1-2, reads SAVISQKPSRDICQRGTSLTIQCQVDSQVTMMFWYRQQPGQSLTLIATANQGSEATYESGFVIDKFPISRPNLTFSTLTVSNMSPEDSSIYLCSVERGGSGYTFGSGTRLTVV.

The chain links TRBV5-1 to TRBJ2-3; 9 nucleotides match TRBD2. The CDR3 covers 16 residues. V lost 4 bases, J lost 1 base, and 7 bases stayed unmatched. Germline V gives CDR1 SGHRS, CDR2 YFSETQ. The CDR3 sequence is CASSPLIAGGTDTQYF. The CDR3 coding sequence is TGCGCCAGCAGCCCACTCATAGCGGGGGGCACAGATACGCAGTATTTT.

V is TRBV27 and J is TRBJ1-5; TRBD1 matches at 9 bases. CDR1 is MNHEY and CDR2 is SMNVEV in the germline V gene (reference sequence). This CDR3 spans 16 amino acids. After removal of 5 bases from V and 4 bases from J, the junction contained 9 bases not matched to a gene. DNA for the CDR3: TGTGCCAGCAGTGCCAACAGGGGGCTCAGGAATCAGCCCCAGCATTTT. Its protein is CASSANRGLRNQPQHF.

The chain carries TRBV7-3 and TRBJ2-3, with D possibly TRBD2 on 5 matching bases. The germline V gene has CDR1 SGHTA and CDR2 FQGTGA. The CDR3 length is 15 residues. Deletions cut 0 bases from V and 3 bases from J, with 10 bases between. The CDR3 coding sequence is TGTGCCAGCAGCTTAACGGGAGAGGGTACAGATACGCAGTATTTT. Amino acid sequence: CASSLTGEGTDTQYF.

This chain links TRBV19 with TRBJ2-7; D possibly corresponds to TRBD2 (7 bases). The CDR3 spans 14 residues. Germline values: CDR1 LNHDA, CDR2 SQIVND (reference sequence). V lost 5 bases to trimming and J lost 5 bases, with 16 bases between them. In DNA form, the CDR3 reads TGTGCCAGTAGTCTAGGGGGGGGATTCCACGAGCAGTACTTC. Translation: CASSLGGGFHEQYF. Filled out from reference TRBV19 and TRBJ2-7, the complete variable domain reads DGGITQSPKYLFRKEGQNVTLSCEQNLNHDAMYWYRQDPGQGLRLIYYSQIVNDFQKGDIAEGYSVSREKKESFPLTVTSAQKNPTAFYLCASSLGGGFHEQYFGPGTRLTVT.

The J gene is TRBJ2-2, the V gene TRBV5-6; the match to TRBD1 covers 10 bases. The CDR3 length is 16 residues. Germline loops: CDR1 SGHDT, CDR2 YYEEEE. V lost 0 bases to trimming and J lost 4 bases; unmatched junction nucleotides: 3. CDR3 protein: CASSLGWTGGTGELFF. The CDR3 DNA sequence: TGTGCCAGCAGCTTGGGTTGGACAGGGGGCACCGGGGAGCTGTTTTTT.

This sequence joins TRBV7-2 and TRBJ1-2; D gene ambiguous. Germline V gives CDR1 SGHTA, CDR2 FQGNSA. V lost 3 bases, J lost 5 bases, and 16 bases lay in between. CDR3 size: 15 residues. The CDR3 DNA reads as TGTGCCAGCAGCTTCCCTCAGTCCCAGATTTATGGCTACACCTTC. Protein: CASSFPQSQIYGYTF.

V is TRBV5-1 and J is TRBJ2-1; 14 nucleotides match TRBD2. The CDR3 is 19 amino acids. The germline CDR1 and CDR2 sequences are SGHRS and YFSETQ. The trim removed 5 bases at V and 3 bases at J, leaving 13 bases unmatched. CDR3 amino acids: CASRPGLAGVSSVYNEQFF. The CDR3 DNA reads TGCGCCAGCAGGCCGGGACTAGCGGGAGTGTCATCAGTCTACAATGAGCAGTTCTTC.

V is TRBV3-1 (or the pseudogene TRBV3-2) and J is TRBJ1-1; D is unclear. In germline, CDR1 is LGHDT, CDR2 YNNKEL (reference sequence). Trimming pared 4 bases from V and 1 base from J, leaving 7 bases between. The CDR3 runs to 13 residues. CDR3 DNA sequence: TGTGCCAGCAGCCCCTGGGCGAACACTGAAGCTTTCTTT. Its translation is CASSPWANTEAFF.

The chain combines TRBV5-1 with TRBJ1-1; D might be TRBD1 (5 bases). Germline CDR1 reads SGHRS; CDR2 reads YFSETQ. The CDR3 runs 16 residues. V was clipped by 1 base and J by 2 bases, with 15 bases between them. The CDR3 DNA follows: TGCGCCAGCAGCTTGTCCCGGGGGGAAACAAACACTGAAGCTTTCTTT. This encodes CASSLSRGETNTEAFF.

This clone showed up just once. The J gene is TRBJ1-4, the V gene TRBV5-1, with D unclear. Germline CDR1 is SGHRS and CDR2 is YFSETQ. With 0 bases removed from V and 0 bases from J, the gap between germline ends came to 9 bases. This CDR3 contains 16 residues. The CDR3 spells CASSLELAATNEKLFF. The CDR3 nucleotides read TGCGCCAGCAGCTTGGAACTAGCCGCAACTAATGAAAAACTGTTTTTT.

The chain uses TRBV11-1 and TRBJ2-7; possibly TRBD2 for D (6 bases). V was shortened by 5 bases and J by 7 bases, with 18 bases between the two germline ends. Germline V gene lookup returns CDR1 SGHAT and CDR2 FQDESV (reference sequence). This CDR3 spans 14 amino acids. DNA of the CDR3: TGTGCCAGCAGCCCAATGGAGGGACCGCGGGAGCAGTACTTC. Its protein product is CASSPMEGPREQYF.

The chain joins TRBV6-1 to TRBJ1-5, with 7 positions matching TRBD1. This CDR3 has 16 residues. Germline CDR1 is MNHNS and CDR2 is SASEGT. Trimming took 3 bases from V and 1 from J; bases not matched to a gene: 6. CDR3 nucleotide sequence: TGTGCCAGCAGTGACTTACCGGGACAGAGCAATCAGCCCCAGCATTTT. Protein sequence: CASSDLPGQSNQPQHF.

The J gene is TRBJ2-7, the V gene TRBV12-3 or TRBV12-4; D is unresolved. The ends were cut back, 5 bases at V and 6 bases at J, with 14 bases in the middle. This CDR3 contains 13 residues. The CDR3 loop reads CASSPQDKTEQYF. CDR3 bases: TGTGCCAGCAGTCCCCAAGACAAGACCGAGCAGTACTTC.

This clone was counted once. The chain uses TRBV6-2 or TRBV6-3 and TRBJ1-1, with no clear D. Germline V gene data show CDR1 as MNHEY and CDR2 as SVGEGT. There are 14 residues in the CDR3. Trimming took 4 bases from V and 1 from J, leaving 10 bases between them. CDR3 region: CASSSTAWNTEAFF. CDR3 bases: TGTGCCAGCAGTTCCACCGCGTGGAACACTGAAGCTTTCTTT.

This clone has just one count. The chain recombines TRBV5-6 with TRBJ1-4; 7 bases fit TRBD1. Germline CDR1 reads SGHDT; CDR2 reads YYEEEE. The CDR3 totals 14 residues. The trim removed 3 bases at V and 8 bases at J, leaving 7 bases unmatched. CDR3 protein: CASSSTGVGEKLFF. CDR3 nucleotide sequence: TGTGCCAGCAGCTCTACAGGGGTAGGGGAAAAACTGTTTTTT.

V usage is TRBV5-1 and J usage is TRBJ1-2; D not certain. This CDR3 is built from 14 residues. Trimming cost V 4 bases and J 4 bases, with 14 bases left between them. CDR1 is SGHRS and CDR2 is YFSETQ in the germline V gene. The CDR3 DNA follows: TGCGCCAGCAGCCCCGGGGAAACCCTCTATGGCTACACCTTC. It yields the protein CASSPGETLYGYTF.

The chain combines TRBV30 with TRBJ2-5, with D unclear. This CDR3 comprises 13 residues. Trimming removed 1 base from V and 2 bases from J, with 8 bases in between. Looked up from germline, CDR1 is GTSNPN and CDR2 is SVGIG (reference sequence). The CDR3: CAWSGQYQETQYF. CDR3 DNA sequence: TGTGCCTGGAGTGGGCAGTATCAAGAGACCCAGTACTTC.

As for this clone: Other DNA sequences from this sample encode an identical CDR3 as well. V is TRBV5-1 and J is TRBJ1-5; 7 bases align to TRBD1. Per germline, CDR1 SGHRS and CDR2 YFSETQ. The ends lost 4 bases at V and 2 bases at J; junction bases unmatched: 3. This CDR3 has 14 residues. DNA of the CDR3: TGCGCCAGCAGCCCAGGGACAGGCAATCAGCCCCAGCATTTT. Residues: CASSPGTGNQPQHF.